A selection of T cell receptor beta chains follows, all from one sample in a study of CD8+CD57+ T cells in acquired aplastic anemia. One entry per CDR3 protein results from TCRdb running MiXCR on the reads. This table holds roughly 200,000 distinct CDR3 sequences, 61% found once. Sequencing used sorted CD4+, CD8+, or CD8+CD57+ T cells (not recorded which) from PBMCs. The receptor source for this set is a human donor in good health. CDR3s include the opening cysteine and the closing phenylalanine or tryptophan. A D gene is named only where the DNA matches it firmly. Size is stated for part of the rows, as once, few or many counts, or as a class when the clone is expanded.

CDR3aa: CASSPTAGLGYGYTF; d_gene: NA; v_gene: TRBV4-1; abundance: many
CDR3aa: CSASRGAHYEQYF; d_gene: NA; v_gene: TRBV20-1; abundance: few
CDR3aa: CSARGNTGELFF; d_gene: NA; v_gene: TRBV20-1; abundance: NA
CDR3aa: CSARTGETEAFF; d_gene: NA; v_gene: TRBV20-1; abundance: many
CDR3aa: CASIPDGGNNEQFF; d_gene: NA; v_gene: TRBV28; abundance: many
CDR3aa: CASSIRLAGHNEQFF; d_gene: TRBD2; v_gene: TRBV7-3; abundance: NA
CDR3aa: CATSDLSRNYGYTF; d_gene: NA; v_gene: TRBV24-1; abundance: few
CDR3aa: CASSYWGGGTDTQYF; d_gene: TRBD2; v_gene: TRBV6-6; abundance: NA
CDR3aa: CASSQVARDFTYEQYF; d_gene: NA; v_gene: TRBV4-1; abundance: many
CDR3aa: CASSLMGRSTDTQYF; d_gene: NA; v_gene: TRBV5-1; abundance: NA
CDR3aa: CATSTSGHLYEQYF; d_gene: NA; v_gene: TRBV10-3; abundance: NA
CDR3aa: CASSGSNIEAFF; d_gene: NA; v_gene: TRBV2; abundance: few
CDR3aa: CSAPGGGRDEQYF; d_gene: NA; v_gene: TRBV20-1; abundance: NA
CDR3aa: CASSLTLRGGWDEQFF; d_gene: TRBD2; v_gene: TRBV7-3; abundance: many
CDR3aa: CATGGLEGNSAPEQYF; d_gene: TRBD2; v_gene: TRBV28; abundance: few
CDR3aa: CASSWQTGDTQYF; d_gene: NA; v_gene: TRBV5-1; abundance: NA
CDR3aa: CASSLVGGGQGNPEQYF; d_gene: TRBD1; v_gene: TRBV7-9; abundance: NA
CDR3aa: CASSLHGGAYNEAFF; d_gene: NA; v_gene: TRBV11-3; abundance: NA
CDR3aa: CASSVLAGGSYEQYF; d_gene: TRBD2; v_gene: TRBV9; abundance: many
CDR3aa: CASSLDSNYGYTF; d_gene: NA; v_gene: TRBV7-9; abundance: few
CDR3aa: CAVGGGNQPQHF; d_gene: NA; v_gene: TRBV5-5; abundance: NA
CDR3aa: CAISPAGVTDTQYF; d_gene: TRBD2; v_gene: TRBV7-2; abundance: few
CDR3aa: CASSQEEGIKLFF; d_gene: NA; v_gene: TRBV14; abundance: NA
CDR3aa: CASSPGTGFGEQYF; d_gene: NA; v_gene: TRBV7-9; abundance: many
CDR3aa: CASSIAGTGSPYEQYF; d_gene: TRBD1; v_gene: TRBV19; abundance: NA
CDR3aa: CASSFTTGGTPNEQYF; d_gene: TRBD2; v_gene: TRBV7-3; abundance: NA
CDR3aa: CASSSLTGSLSYGYTF; d_gene: TRBD1; v_gene: TRBV5-6; abundance: many
CDR3aa: CASSQVIRQGPYEQYF; d_gene: TRBD1; v_gene: TRBV3-1; abundance: many
CDR3aa: CATTQGATEAFF; d_gene: TRBD1; v_gene: TRBV15; abundance: NA
CDR3aa: CASITMGDNEQFF; d_gene: NA; v_gene: TRBV7-8; abundance: many
CDR3aa: CASSGGRGYLYEQYF; d_gene: NA; v_gene: TRBV2; abundance: few
CDR3aa: CASSLAGAGVAKNIQYF; d_gene: NA; v_gene: TRBV7-2; abundance: many
CDR3aa: CASSLDVGGQGLNSPLHF; d_gene: TRBD1; v_gene: TRBV7-2; abundance: NA
CDR3aa: CASSVGGSHYNEQYF; d_gene: NA; v_gene: TRBV9; abundance: few
CDR3aa: CASLADSGELFF; d_gene: TRBD2; v_gene: TRBV12-3/TRBV12-4; abundance: many
CDR3aa: CARRGGRETQYF; d_gene: NA; v_gene: TRBV2; abundance: NA
CDR3aa: CSVGRLVTEAFF; d_gene: NA; v_gene: TRBV29-1; abundance: few
CDR3aa: CASSLGQGNVQQYF; d_gene: TRBD1; v_gene: TRBV7-6; abundance: few
CDR3aa: CASTSGQGVLEQYF; d_gene: TRBD1; v_gene: TRBV5-1; abundance: NA
CDR3aa: CSARARAGQPQHF; d_gene: NA; v_gene: TRBV20-1; abundance: few
CDR3aa: CSASHLTGSGANVLTF; d_gene: TRBD1; v_gene: TRBV20-1; abundance: NA
CDR3aa: CASSLTAGGDQGNGYTF; d_gene: TRBD1; v_gene: TRBV7-9; abundance: NA
CDR3aa: CASSESLANEKLFF; d_gene: NA; v_gene: TRBV25-1; abundance: NA
CDR3aa: CATSSSGGGKDTQYF; d_gene: TRBD2; v_gene: TRBV15; abundance: NA
CDR3aa: CASSQGPGQGSPYGYTF; d_gene: TRBD1; v_gene: TRBV14; abundance: many
CDR3aa: CSASSQGLSYEQYF; d_gene: NA; v_gene: TRBV20-1; abundance: many
CDR3aa: CASSVAGTSDYEQYF; d_gene: TRBD2; v_gene: TRBV9; abundance: NA
CDR3aa: CASSPDGWETQYF; d_gene: NA; v_gene: TRBV5-1; abundance: NA
CDR3aa: CSVVGVDREQYF; d_gene: NA; v_gene: TRBV29-1; abundance: NA
CDR3aa: CASSPTSGGTYEQYF; d_gene: TRBD2; v_gene: TRBV4-1; abundance: many
CDR3aa: CASSPRGEQYF; d_gene: NA; v_gene: TRBV12-3/TRBV12-4; abundance: NA